Following are 17 T cell receptor beta chains from one sample sequenced in a study of early stage breast cancer tumors. TCRdb keeps only in-frame clones here, not all; method: immunoSEQ multiplex PCR. The data hold about 46,000 clones, with approximately 78% observed a single time. Sample: blood. Receptors originate from a person aged 35-49 years with breast cancer.

This clone was seen more than once but under ten times. The chain couples TRBV10-1 to TRBJ2-1; no clear D gene. This CDR3 has 13 residues. V dropped 4 bases and J dropped 8 bases, with 12 bases sitting between them. Germline V gene sequence: CDR1 WNHNN, CDR2 SYGVQD (reference sequence). CDR3 loop: CASSVMIGHEQFF. CDR3 in DNA: TGCGCCAGCAGTGTTATGATCGGCCATGAGCAGTTCTTC.

The chain joins TRBV6-1 to TRBJ1-2; the D is unclear. V lost 2 bases and J lost 8, with 12 bases in between. Germline V gene lookup returns CDR1 MNHNS and CDR2 SASEGT. The length of the CDR3 is 13 residues. The DNA of the CDR3 is TGTGCCAGCAGTGAACGGGAATTCGGGGGCTACACCTTC. Protein: CASSEREFGGYTF.

Concerning this clone itself: The junction differs from germline at one of its ends, possibly a read error. The chain carries TRBV5-4 and TRBJ1-1; a weak D match, TRBD1 (6 bases). CDR1 is SGHNT, CDR2 YYREEE, per germline (reference sequence). The CDR3 runs to 13 residues. The CDR3 sequence is CASSLDGTREAFF. In nucleotides, the CDR3 is TGTGCCAGCAGTTTGGACGGGACACGTGAAGCTTTCTTT.

Only a few counts were recorded for this clone. The chain is built from TRBV18 and TRBJ1-1, with 9 positions matching TRBD1. Germline CDR1 KGHSH, CDR2 LQKENI. J was trimmed by 5 bases and V by 2 bases; bases with no gene match: 12. The CDR3 contains 17 residues. The CDR3 loop reads CASSPSAQQGARTEAFF. In DNA form, the CDR3 reads TGTGCCAGCTCACCATCCGCCCAACAGGGGGCAAGGACTGAAGCTTTCTTT.

In its sample, this clone was seen once. The chain combines TRBV4-2 with TRBJ2-1; 7 nucleotides line up with TRBD2. V gave up 1 base and J gave up 0 bases; unmatched junction bases: 9. There are 18 residues in the CDR3. Germline CDR1 is LGHNA and CDR2 is YNFKEQ. The CDR3 reads CASSQGTRSRSSYNEQFF. In nucleotides, the CDR3 is TGTGCCAGCAGCCAAGGGACTAGGTCTAGGAGCTCCTACAATGAGCAGTTCTTC.

This clone was seen only a few times. The chain has TRBV6-1 and TRBJ2-7; 7 positions match TRBD1. This CDR3 is 15 amino acids long. J was trimmed by 1 base and V by 6 bases; bases with no gene match: 9. Germline lookup yields CDR1 MNHNS and CDR2 SASEGT. As DNA, the CDR3 is TGTGCCAGCAGGGTAGGGACAGTCCCTTCCTACGAGCAGTACTTC. Residues: CASRVGTVPSYEQYF.

This chain links TRBV19 with TRBJ1-4; TRBD1 is a possible D gene (6 bases). Germline lookup yields CDR1 LNHDA and CDR2 SQIVND (reference sequence). This CDR3 comprises 17 residues. Trimming cost V 0 bases and J 8 bases, with 19 bases left between them. The CDR3 spells CASSIDRPGASGEKLFF. DNA for the CDR3: TGTGCCAGTAGTATAGATCGCCCGGGGGCAAGTGGAGAAAAACTGTTTTTT.

The chain joins TRBV15 to TRBJ1-4; D not certain. The CDR3 extends over 14 amino acids. Deletions cut 3 bases from V and 7 bases from J, with 12 bases between. CDR1 and CDR2 (germline): LNHNV, YYDKDF (reference sequence). CDR3 loop: CATSSVRTAEKLFF. DNA for the CDR3: TGTGCCACCAGCAGTGTTAGGACTGCTGAAAAACTGTTTTTT.

V is TRBV19 and J is TRBJ1-3; 11 bases match TRBD1. The length of the CDR3 is 17 residues. The germline CDR1 and CDR2 sequences are LNHDA and SQIVND (reference sequence). J was trimmed by 3 bases and V by 6 bases; bases with no gene match: 10. The CDR3 sequence is CASSPDRGRLSGNTIYF. The CDR3 DNA is TGTGCCAGTAGCCCGGACAGGGGGCGGTTAAGTGGAAACACCATATATTTT.

The V and J genes are TRBV6-5 and TRBJ1-1; D call uncertain. CDR3 size: 11 residues. Germline V gene data show CDR1 as MNHEY and CDR2 as SVGAGI. V lost 3 bases, J lost 9 bases, and 8 bases lay in between. DNA for the CDR3: TGTGCCAGCAGTTATAGGAGGAAAGCTTTCTTT. Its translation is CASSYRRKAFF.

This clone was found once. CDR3 nucleotides: TGTGCCAGCAGCTTATCTTCCGACGGATTCCTAGAGACCCAGTACTTC. The encoded protein is CASSLSSDGFLETQYF. This chain joins TRBV7-9 and TRBJ2-5; D remains unclear. V was pared by 2 bases and J by 4 bases, with 17 bases between. The CDR3 consists of 16 residues. Per germline, CDR1 SEHNR and CDR2 FQNEAQ (reference sequence). The full variable domain, completed using reference TRBV7-9 and TRBJ2-5, is DTGVSQNPRHKITKRGQNVTFRCDPISEHNRLYWYRQTLGQGPEFLTYFQNEAQLEKSRLLSDRFSAERPKGSFSTLEIQRTEQGDSAMYLCASSLSSDGFLETQYFGPGTRLLVL.

The CDR3 region has the DNA TGTGCCAGCAGCGTCGTTAGCGGGTACTCCTACGAGCAGTACTTC. It is translated as CASSVVSGYSYEQYF. The chain couples TRBV11-2 to TRBJ2-7, with TRBD2 matching 7 bases. The CDR3 loop spans 15 amino acids. CDR1 and CDR2 from the germline V gene are SGHAT and FQNNGV. The V and J ends lost 5 bases and 0 bases, in that order; junction bases with no gene match: 7.

V usage is TRBV6-4 and J usage is TRBJ2-1, with 7 positions matching TRBD2. The CDR3 totals 13 residues. J was trimmed by 9 bases and V by 6 bases; bases with no gene match: 8. Germline CDR1 reads MRHNA; CDR2 reads SNTAGT. In nucleotides, the CDR3 is TGTGCCAGCAGAACTAGCGAGAGTGGTGAGCAGTTCTTC. Its protein is CASRTSESGEQFF.

This chain uses TRBV29-1 with TRBJ1-1; D may be TRBD1 (5 bases). V shed 2 bases and J shed 11 bases, with 12 bases lying between them. CDR3 size: 11 residues. Germline V gene sequence: CDR1 SQVTM, CDR2 ANQGSEA. The CDR3 sequence is CSVELGALAFF. The CDR3 nucleotides are TGCAGCGTTGAACTCGGGGCTCTGGCTTTCTTT.

The rearrangement links TRBV4-1 to TRBJ2-1, with 8 bases aligning to TRBD2. Germline V gene data show CDR1 as MGHRA and CDR2 as YSYEKL. The ends lost 2 bases at V and 6 bases at J; junction bases unmatched: 6. The CDR3 loop spans 15 amino acids. The CDR3 DNA reads TGCGCCAGCAGCCAACAAAGCGGGAGTATCAATGAGCAGTTCTTC. Protein sequence: CASSQQSGSINEQFF.

V gene TRBV2 combines with J gene TRBJ2-1; 7 nucleotides align to TRBD1. Germline CDR1 is SNHLY and CDR2 is FYNNEI. The trim removed 7 bases at V and 4 bases at J, leaving 4 bases unmatched. This CDR3 region has 13 residues. The CDR3 DNA is TGTGCCAGCACTAGGGGGCGATACAATGAGCAGTTCTTC. Protein: CASTRGRYNEQFF.

The chain links TRBV15 to TRBJ2-1; D gene unclear. This CDR3 spans 13 amino acids. V gave up 0 bases and J gave up 8 bases, with 8 bases separating them. CDR1 and CDR2 (germline): LNHNV, YYDKDF (reference sequence). The CDR3, as DNA: TGTGCCACCAGCAGAGACATCGGTGATGAGCAGTTCTTC. Its translation is CATSRDIGDEQFF.